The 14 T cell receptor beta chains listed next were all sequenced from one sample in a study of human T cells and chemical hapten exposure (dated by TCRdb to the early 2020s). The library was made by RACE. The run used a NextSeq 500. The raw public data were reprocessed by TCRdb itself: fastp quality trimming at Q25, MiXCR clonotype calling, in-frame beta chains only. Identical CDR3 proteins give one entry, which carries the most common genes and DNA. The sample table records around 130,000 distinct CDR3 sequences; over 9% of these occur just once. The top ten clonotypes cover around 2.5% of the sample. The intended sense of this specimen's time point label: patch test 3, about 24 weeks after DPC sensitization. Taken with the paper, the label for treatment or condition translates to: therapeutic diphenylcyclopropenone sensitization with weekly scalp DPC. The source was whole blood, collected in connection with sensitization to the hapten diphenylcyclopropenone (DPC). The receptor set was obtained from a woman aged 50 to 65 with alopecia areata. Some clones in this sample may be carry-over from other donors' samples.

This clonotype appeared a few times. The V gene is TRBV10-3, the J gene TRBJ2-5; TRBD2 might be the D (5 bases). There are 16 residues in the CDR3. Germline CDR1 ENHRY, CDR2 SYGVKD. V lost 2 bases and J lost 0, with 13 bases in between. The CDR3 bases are TGTGCCATCAGTGAGCGGGGTAGCGTGTACCAAGAGACCCAGTACTTC. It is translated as CAISERGSVYQETQYF.

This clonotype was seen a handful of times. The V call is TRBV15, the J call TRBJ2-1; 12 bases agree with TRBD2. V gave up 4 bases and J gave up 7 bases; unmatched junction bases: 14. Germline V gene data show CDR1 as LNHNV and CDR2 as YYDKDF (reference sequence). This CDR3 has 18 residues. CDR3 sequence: CATSTEILAGGPENEQFF. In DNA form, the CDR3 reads TGTGCCACCAGCACGGAGATTCTAGCGGGAGGGCCGGAAAATGAGCAGTTCTTC.

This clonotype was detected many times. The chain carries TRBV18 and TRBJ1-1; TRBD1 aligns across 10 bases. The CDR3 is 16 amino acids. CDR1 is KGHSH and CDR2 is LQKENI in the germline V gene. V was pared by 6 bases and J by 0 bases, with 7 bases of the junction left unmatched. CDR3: CASSLGQGRMNTEAFF. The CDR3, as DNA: TGTGCCAGCTCGCTGGGACAGGGGCGAATGAACACTGAAGCTTTCTTT. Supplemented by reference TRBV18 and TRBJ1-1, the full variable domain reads NAGVMQNPRHLVRRRGQEARLRCSPMKGHSHVYWYRQLPEEGLKFMVYLQKENIIDESGMPKERFSAEFPKEGPSILRIQQVVRGDSAAYFCASSLGQGRMNTEAFFGQGTRLTVV.

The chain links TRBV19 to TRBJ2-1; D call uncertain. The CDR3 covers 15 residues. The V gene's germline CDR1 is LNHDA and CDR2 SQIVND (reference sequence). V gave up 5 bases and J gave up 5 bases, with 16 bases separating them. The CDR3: CASSSDWGSHNEQFF. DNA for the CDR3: TGTGCCAGTAGTTCTGATTGGGGATCTCACAATGAGCAGTTCTTC.

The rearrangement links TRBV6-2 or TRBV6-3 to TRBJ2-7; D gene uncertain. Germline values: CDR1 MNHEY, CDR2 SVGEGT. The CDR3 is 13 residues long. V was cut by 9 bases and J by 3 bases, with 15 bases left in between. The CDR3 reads CASMDPTFYEQYF. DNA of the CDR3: TGTGCCAGTATGGATCCCACCTTCTACGAGCAGTACTTC.

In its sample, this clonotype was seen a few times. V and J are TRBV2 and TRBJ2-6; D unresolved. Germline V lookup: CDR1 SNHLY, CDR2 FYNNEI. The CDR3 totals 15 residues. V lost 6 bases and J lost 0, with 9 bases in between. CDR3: CASRHVPSGANVLTF. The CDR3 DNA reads TGTGCCAGCAGACACGTCCCCTCTGGGGCCAACGTCCTGACTTTC.

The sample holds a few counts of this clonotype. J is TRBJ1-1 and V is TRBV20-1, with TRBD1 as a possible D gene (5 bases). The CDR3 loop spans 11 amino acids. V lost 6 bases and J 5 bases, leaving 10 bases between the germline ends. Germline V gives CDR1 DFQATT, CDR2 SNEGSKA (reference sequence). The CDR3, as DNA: TGCAGTGCACTAGACAGAACTGAAGCTTTCTTT. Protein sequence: CSALDRTEAFF.

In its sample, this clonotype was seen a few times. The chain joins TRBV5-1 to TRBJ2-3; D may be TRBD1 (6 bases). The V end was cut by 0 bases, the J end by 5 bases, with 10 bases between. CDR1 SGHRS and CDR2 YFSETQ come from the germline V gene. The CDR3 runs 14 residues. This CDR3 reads CASSLGTAGDTQYF. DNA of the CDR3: TGCGCCAGCAGCTTGGGGACAGCCGGAGATACGCAGTATTTT. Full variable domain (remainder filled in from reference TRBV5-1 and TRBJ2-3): KAGVTQTPRYLIKTRGQQVTLSCSPISGHRSVSWYQQTPGQGLQFLFEYFSETQRNKGNFPGRFSGRQFSNSRSEMNVSTLELGDSALYLCASSLGTAGDTQYFGPGTRLTVL.

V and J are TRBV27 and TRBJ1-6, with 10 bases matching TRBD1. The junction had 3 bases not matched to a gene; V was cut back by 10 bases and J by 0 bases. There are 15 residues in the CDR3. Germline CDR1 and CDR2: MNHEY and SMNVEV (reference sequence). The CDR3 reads CANRTGGSYNSPLHF. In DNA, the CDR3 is TGTGCCAACCGGACAGGGGGCTCCTATAATTCACCCCTCCACTTT.

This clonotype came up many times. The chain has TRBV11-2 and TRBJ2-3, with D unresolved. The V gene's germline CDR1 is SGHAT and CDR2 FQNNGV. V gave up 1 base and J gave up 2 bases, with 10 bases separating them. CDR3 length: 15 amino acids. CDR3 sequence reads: CASSLGQSDTDTQYF. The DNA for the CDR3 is TGTGCCAGCAGCTTAGGGCAGTCAGACACAGATACGCAGTATTTT.

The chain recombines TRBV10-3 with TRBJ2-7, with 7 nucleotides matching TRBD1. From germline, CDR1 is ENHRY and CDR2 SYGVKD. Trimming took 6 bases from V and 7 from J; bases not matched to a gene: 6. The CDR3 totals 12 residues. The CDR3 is CAIREGQAEQYF. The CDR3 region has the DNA TGTGCCATCAGGGAAGGACAGGCGGAGCAGTACTTC.

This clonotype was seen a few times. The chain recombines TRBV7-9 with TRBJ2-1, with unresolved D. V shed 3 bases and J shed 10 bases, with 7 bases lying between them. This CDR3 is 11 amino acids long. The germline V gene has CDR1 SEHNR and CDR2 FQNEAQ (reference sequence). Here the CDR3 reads CASSLGAEQFF. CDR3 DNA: TGTGCCAGCAGCTTGGGCGCCGAGCAGTTCTTC.

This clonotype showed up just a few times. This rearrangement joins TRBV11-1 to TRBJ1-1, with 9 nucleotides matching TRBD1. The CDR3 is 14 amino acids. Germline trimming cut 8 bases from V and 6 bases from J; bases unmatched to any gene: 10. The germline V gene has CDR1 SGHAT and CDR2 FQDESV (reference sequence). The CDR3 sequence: CASAIGTGRAEAFF. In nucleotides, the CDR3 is TGTGCCAGCGCAATTGGGACAGGGAGGGCTGAAGCTTTCTTT.

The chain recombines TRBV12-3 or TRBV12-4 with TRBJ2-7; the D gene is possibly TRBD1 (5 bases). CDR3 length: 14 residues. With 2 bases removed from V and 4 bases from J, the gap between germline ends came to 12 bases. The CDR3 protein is CASSLKGALYEQYF. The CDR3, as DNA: TGTGCCAGCAGTTTAAAAGGGGCCCTTTACGAGCAGTACTTC.